These 29 T cell receptor beta chains originate from one sample sequenced in a study of T-cell reconstitution after alpha-beta-depleted transplantation in children. Preparation of the TCRbeta library involved a method that used unique molecular identifiers. MiXCR, run by TCRdb on the PCR reads, gives a single entry per CDR3 protein. The table has some 200,000 distinct CDR3 sequences, roughly 15% seen once. Sequenced material: PBMCs from the stem cell graft donor, taken from the stem cell graft. The receptors shown here come from a human donor who donated a stem cell graft to a child with acute lymphoblastic leukemia.

This clonotype was seen more than once but under ten times. The chain has TRBV7-6 and TRBJ1-2, with D possibly being TRBD1 (5 bases). From germline, CDR1 is SGHVS and CDR2 FNYEAQ. The CDR3 spans 13 residues. Trimming took off 5 bases at V and 8 bases at J, with 15 bases between the two ends. CDR3 nucleotides: TGTGCCAGCAGCCGTAACGGGGGAGGAGGCTACACCTTC. Amino acids: CASSRNGGGGYTF.

The table lists this clonotype with many counts. This chain uses TRBV29-1 with TRBJ2-1, with TRBD1 matching 10 bases. The J segment lost 4 bases and the V segment lost 6 bases, leaving 6 bases of the junction unmatched. The CDR3 has 14 residues. Germline V lookup: CDR1 SQVTM, CDR2 ANQGSEA. The CDR3 here is CSVADRGPYNEQFF. The CDR3 nucleotides read TGCAGCGTAGCCGACAGGGGGCCTTACAATGAGCAGTTCTTC.

This clonotype was detected many times. The V and J genes are TRBV20-1 and TRBJ2-1; possibly TRBD2 for D (5 bases). V was cut by 0 bases and J by 5 bases, with 17 bases left in between. The CDR3 length is 16 residues. Per the germline V gene, CDR1 is DFQATT and CDR2 is SNEGSKA (reference sequence). The CDR3 sequence is CSARDRSGIINNEQFF. CDR3 nucleotides: TGCAGTGCTAGAGACAGAAGCGGAATTATCAACAATGAGCAGTTCTTC.

This clonotype occurred many times. The CDR3 DNA reads TGTGCCAGTAGTAGGAGGGCAGGGGATAATGAGCAGTTCTTC. It is translated as CASSRRAGDNEQFF. J is TRBJ2-1 and V is TRBV19; D is possibly TRBD1 or TRBD2 (6 bases each). Between the trimmed V and J ends, which lost 4 bases and 7 bases, there was a span of 14 bases. Germline V gene sequence: CDR1 LNHDA, CDR2 SQIVND (reference sequence). The CDR3 spans 14 residues.

The table lists this clonotype with many counts. The V gene is TRBV3-1, the J gene TRBJ2-2; D is ambiguous. The CDR3 is 14 amino acids. V was clipped by 1 base and J by 7 bases, with 10 bases between them. Per germline, CDR1 LGHDT and CDR2 YNNKEL (reference sequence). The CDR3 DNA is TGTGCCAGCAGCCAAGTAAGGGATGGCGGGGAGCTGTTTTTT. Translating gives CASSQVRDGGELFF.

This clonotype was seen many times. V usage is TRBV7-9 and J usage is TRBJ1-1; a weak D match, TRBD1 (5 bases). Looked up from germline, CDR1 is SEHNR and CDR2 is FQNEAQ (reference sequence). Trimming cost V 5 bases and J 7 bases, with 14 bases left between them. The CDR3 loop spans 13 amino acids. The CDR3 coding sequence is TGTGCCAGCAGCCCCTGGGGGGACGGTGAAGCTTTCTTT. This codes for CASSPWGDGEAFF.

This clonotype was counted at least ten times. The CDR3, as DNA: TGCAGTGCCTACCCCCAGGGAGGGTCCTACGAGCAGTACTTC. It encodes CSAYPQGGSYEQYF. V is TRBV20-1 and J is TRBJ2-7, with 7 bases identical to TRBD2. The V gene end was trimmed by 6 bases and the J gene end by 1 base; junction bases not matched to a gene: 9. Germline values: CDR1 DFQATT, CDR2 SNEGSKA (reference sequence). The CDR3 is 14 residues long.

This clonotype was detected many times. The genes are TRBV7-2 and TRBJ2-2; the D is unclear. Looked up from germline, CDR1 is SGHTA and CDR2 is FQGNSA. The CDR3 is 13 amino acids. V gave up 3 bases and J gave up 5 bases, with 7 bases separating them. CDR3 sequence (DNA): TGTGCCAGCAGCTTTGACTCTACCGGGGAGCTGTTTTTT. Protein: CASSFDSTGELFF.

The genes are TRBV6-5 and TRBJ2-2; D gene ambiguous. There are 17 residues in the CDR3. Trimming shortened V by 0 bases and J by 1 base, and 12 bases separated the two germline ends. Looked up from germline, CDR1 is MNHEY and CDR2 is SVGAGI. The CDR3 DNA reads as TGTGCCAGCAGTTACTCGACCCAACAGCTGAACACCGGGGAGCTGTTTTTT. As protein: CASSYSTQQLNTGELFF.

The chain employs TRBV11-1 and TRBJ2-1; 7 nucleotides line up with TRBD1. Trimming removed 4 bases from V and 4 bases from J; junction bases left unmatched: 16. The CDR3 length is 18 residues. Per the germline V gene, CDR1 is SGHAT and CDR2 is FQDESV (reference sequence). CDR3 protein: CASSWGVGGQGIYNEQFF. The CDR3 DNA reads as TGTGCCAGCAGCTGGGGCGTAGGGGGCCAGGGGATATACAATGAGCAGTTCTTC.

This clonotype was observed at least ten times. The gene calls are TRBV7-9 and TRBJ1-3; D is unclear. The CDR3 spans 16 residues. Germline V gene lookup returns CDR1 SEHNR and CDR2 FQNEAQ (reference sequence). Trimming pared 3 bases from V and 1 base from J, leaving 13 bases between. The CDR3 DNA is TGTGCCAGCAGCTTCCCCAGTCGGGTATCTGGAAACACCATATATTTT. Translation gives CASSFPSRVSGNTIYF.

This clonotype was observed a handful of times. The V and J genes are TRBV11-2 and TRBJ1-1; tentative D call: TRBD1 (6 bases). The germline V and J ends were trimmed by 0 bases and 0 bases, with 20 bases remaining between them. Germline V gives CDR1 SGHAT, CDR2 FQNNGV. This CDR3 is built from 19 residues. The CDR3 spells CASSLELSRGAGMNTEAFF. DNA for the CDR3: TGTGCCAGCAGCTTAGAGCTATCGAGGGGGGCCGGAATGAACACTGAAGCTTTCTTT.

This clonotype has a count of ten or more. At one end the junction does not follow the germline gene, possibly because of a read error. The V and J genes are TRBV6-1 and TRBJ2-7; D may match TRBD1 or TRBD2 (5 bases each). Germline V gives CDR1 MNHNS, CDR2 SASEGT. The length of the CDR3 is 14 residues. This CDR3 reads CASSDGDEGYVQYF. The DNA for the CDR3 is TGTGCCAGCAGTGACGGGGACGAGGGCTACGTGCAGTACTTC.

This clonotype was detected many times. The chain carries TRBV6-5 and TRBJ2-6, with a possible D match to TRBD2 (6 bases). V was cut by 2 bases and J by 3 bases, with 8 bases left in between. Germline V gene lookup returns CDR1 MNHEY and CDR2 SVGAGI. The CDR3 length is 15 residues. Written as DNA, the CDR3 is TGTGCCAGCAGTTACGAGGGAGGTGGGGCCAACGTCCTGACTTTC. Its protein product is CASSYEGGGANVLTF.

The sample holds many counts of this clonotype. The chain employs TRBV12-3 or TRBV12-4 and TRBJ1-2, with TRBD1 matching 8 bases. V lost 6 bases to trimming and J lost 1 base; unmatched junction nucleotides: 4. The CDR3 consists of 14 residues. CDR3 protein: CASSRTGHNYGYTF. For the CDR3, the DNA is TGTGCCAGCAGCCGGACAGGGCATAACTATGGCTACACCTTC.

This clonotype was found many times. This chain joins TRBV12-3 or TRBV12-4 and TRBJ1-4; D perhaps matches TRBD1 (6 bases). The V end lost 4 bases, the J end lost 10 bases, and 22 bases lay between the germline ends. The CDR3 length is 16 residues. The CDR3 DNA is TGTGCCAGCAGTTACTATCAAGCGACAGGAGGGGGAAAACTGTTTTTT. This sequence encodes CASSYYQATGGGKLFF.

The rearrangement uses TRBV10-3 and TRBJ1-1, with a possible D match to TRBD1 (5 bases). Trimming shortened V by 2 bases and J by 1 base, and 11 bases separated the two germline ends. Germline CDR1 ENHRY, CDR2 SYGVKD. This CDR3 has 15 residues. CDR3 nucleotides: TGTGCCATCAGTGAGCCGGACAAGAAGAACACTGAAGCTTTCTTT. Its translation is CAISEPDKKNTEAFF.

This clonotype came up many times. This sequence joins TRBV29-1 and TRBJ1-2; 7 nucleotides align to TRBD1. Germline V gives CDR1 SQVTM, CDR2 ANQGSEA. Losses at the gene ends were 7 bases for V and 5 bases for J; bases not matched to a gene: 7. The CDR3 is 12 amino acids. The CDR3 nucleotides are TGCAGCGCCCAGACAGGGCTATATGGCTACACCTTC. Translating gives CSAQTGLYGYTF.

Note on this clonotype: Since a much larger clone is just one base distant, this may be a read error. V gene TRBV12-3 or TRBV12-4 combines with J gene TRBJ2-1, with 9 bases matching TRBD1. This CDR3 is built from 14 residues. J gave up 4 bases and V 10 bases, and 8 bases lay outside the gene matches. DNA for the CDR3: TGTGCCAACAGCTACAGGGGGCTATACAATGAGCAGTTCTTC. It codes for CANSYRGLYNEQFF.

This clonotype was detected ten times or more. The V and J genes are TRBV18 and TRBJ2-7, with 7 bases matching TRBD1. Germline CDR1 and CDR2: KGHSH and LQKENI. Unmatched junction bases numbered 0, after V lost 3 bases and J lost 4 bases. The CDR3 loop spans 12 amino acids. This chain's CDR3 is CASSPTGYEQYF. CDR3 coding DNA: TGTGCCAGCTCACCGACAGGGTACGAGCAGTACTTC.

This clonotype has at least ten counts. The chain recombines TRBV5-1 with TRBJ1-5; tentatively, D is TRBD1 (6 bases). In germline, CDR1 is SGHRS, CDR2 YFSETQ. This CDR3 contains 15 residues. V lost 4 bases to trimming and J lost 4 bases, with 15 bases between them. The CDR3 DNA is TGCGCCAGCAGCCCCGACGGACAGCTGAATCAGCCCCAGCATTTT. This encodes CASSPDGQLNQPQHF. Full variable domain (missing parts from reference TRBV5-1 and TRBJ1-5): KAGVTQTPRYLIKTRGQQVTLSCSPISGHRSVSWYQQTPGQGLQFLFEYFSETQRNKGNFPGRFSGRQFSNSRSEMNVSTLELGDSALYLCASSPDGQLNQPQHFGDGTRLSIL.

This clonotype was seen at least ten times. The chain links TRBV5-1 to TRBJ1-1; 7 positions match TRBD1. Germline lookup yields CDR1 SGHRS and CDR2 YFSETQ. CDR3 length equals 15 residues. V lost 2 bases to trimming and J lost 3 bases; unmatched junction nucleotides: 7. CDR3 nucleotide sequence: TGCGCCAGCAGCTTAGTTAGGGGGCCAGACACTGAAGCTTTCTTT. This sequence encodes CASSLVRGPDTEAFF.

The chain is built from TRBV7-9 and TRBJ2-7; 11 bases align to TRBD2. The ends lost 4 bases at V and 2 bases at J; junction bases unmatched: 1. The length of the CDR3 is 14 residues. Looked up from germline, CDR1 is SEHNR and CDR2 is FQNEAQ (reference sequence). The CDR3, as DNA: TGTGCCAGCAGCTCTAGCGGGAGGCCCTACGAGCAGTACTTC. Translating gives CASSSSGRPYEQYF.

This clonotype was counted at least ten times. The rearrangement links TRBV10-3 to TRBJ2-7; TRBD1 aligns across 7 bases. Germline CDR1 reads ENHRY; CDR2 reads SYGVKD. With 3 bases clipped from V and 7 bases from J, the junction kept 3 bases outside the gene matches. The CDR3 sequence is 12 residues long. CDR3 in amino acids: CAISEGGREQYF. The DNA of the CDR3 is TGTGCCATCAGTGAAGGGGGCAGAGAGCAGTACTTC.

This clonotype was counted many times. The chain uses TRBV9 and TRBJ2-2; 9 positions agree with TRBD1. The germline V gene encodes CDR1 SGDLS and CDR2 YYNGEE. The CDR3 runs to 14 residues. Trimming cost V 3 bases and J 5 bases; bases outside gene matches: 2. The CDR3 nucleotides read TGTGCCAGCAGCGCACAGGGGGCAACCGGGGAGCTGTTTTTT. This encodes CASSAQGATGELFF.

In this sample, this clonotype turned up many times. V is TRBV30 and J is TRBJ1-3; tentatively, D is TRBD1 (5 bases). The CDR3 loop spans 16 amino acids. Germline values: CDR1 GTSNPN, CDR2 SVGIG (reference sequence). Trimming pared 4 bases from V and 1 base from J, leaving 17 bases between. This CDR3 is CAWTQMGGSSGNTIYF. The CDR3 coding sequence is TGTGCCTGGACCCAGATGGGGGGTTCGTCTGGAAACACCATATATTTT. Full variable domain (missing parts from reference TRBV30 and TRBJ1-3): SQTIHQWPATLVQPVGSPLSLECTVEGTSNPNLYWYRQAAGRGLQLLFYSVGIGQISSEVPQNLSASRPQDRQFILSSKKLLLSDSGFYLCAWTQMGGSSGNTIYFGEGSWLTVV.

In the case of this clonotype: The junction and the germline gene differ at one end; a read error may be behind it. J is TRBJ2-7 and V is TRBV7-7; 13 positions match TRBD2. Looked up from germline, CDR1 is SSHAT and CDR2 is FNYEAQ (reference sequence). The CDR3 contains 15 residues. In nucleotides, the CDR3 is TGTGCTAGCAGCTTAGAACTAGCGGGAGGGGGCGAGCAGTACTTC. Amino acids: CASSLELAGGGEQYF.

This clonotype has a count of ten or more. The chain joins TRBV12-3 or TRBV12-4 to TRBJ1-2; weak D call: TRBD1 (5 bases). The CDR3 contains 15 residues. Trimming shortened V by 6 bases and J by 4 bases, and 18 bases separated the two germline ends. CDR3 bases: TGTGCCAGCAGAGACGTGGGGGAAGTAGGCTATGGCTACACCTTC. Translating it yields CASRDVGEVGYGYTF.

This chain uses TRBV3-1 with TRBJ1-2; 8 bases agree with TRBD1. Unmatched junction bases numbered 8, after V lost 4 bases and J lost 4 bases. The CDR3 consists of 15 residues. Germline CDR1 is LGHDT and CDR2 is YNNKEL (reference sequence). CDR3 bases: TGTGCCAGCAGCCCCTGGGACAGGCCTCGCTATGGCTACACCTTC. Its translation is CASSPWDRPRYGYTF.